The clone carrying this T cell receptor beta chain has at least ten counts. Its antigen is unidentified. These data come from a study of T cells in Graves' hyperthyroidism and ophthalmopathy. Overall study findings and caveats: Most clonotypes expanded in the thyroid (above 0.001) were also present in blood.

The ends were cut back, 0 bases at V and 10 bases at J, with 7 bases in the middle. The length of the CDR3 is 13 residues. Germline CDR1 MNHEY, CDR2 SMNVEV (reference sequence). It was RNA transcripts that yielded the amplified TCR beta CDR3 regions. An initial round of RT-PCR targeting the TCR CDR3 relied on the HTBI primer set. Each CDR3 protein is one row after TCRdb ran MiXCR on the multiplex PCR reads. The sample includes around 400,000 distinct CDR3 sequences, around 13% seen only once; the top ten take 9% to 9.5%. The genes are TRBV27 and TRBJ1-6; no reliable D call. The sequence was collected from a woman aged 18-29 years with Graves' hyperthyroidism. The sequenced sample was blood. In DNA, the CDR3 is TGTGCCAGCAGTTTATCTCCTGAATCACCCCTCCACTTT. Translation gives CASSLSPESPLHF.